This TCR beta chain was identified in a study of blood T cell repertoires in COVID-19. Study overall: COVID-19 samples collected from the United States, Italy and Spain covered acute and convalescent phases. Sample material is recorded as cDNA or gDNA derived from T cells, B-cell-depleted T cells, or PBMCs.

Per the study methods: Estimated nucleated cell counts came from reference gene primer amplification. Clones were read by immunoSEQ multiplex PCR, and TCRdb kept only the in-frame ones, dropping some. That table gives V, J and clone size, and the DNA gave D and trimming. The sample has approximately 190,000 clones, about 80% seen once. Germline lookup yields CDR1 MNHEY and CDR2 SVGAGI. This CDR3 region has 14 residues. V was trimmed by 2 bases and J by 10 bases, leaving 17 bases between them. Material: peripheral blood. The chain employs TRBV6-5 and TRBJ1-1, with D tentatively TRBD1 (6 bases). The TCR was taken from a man aged 25-45 years with active or convalescent COVID-19. The CDR3 bases are TGTGCCAGCAGTTACGGTTTAAGGCAGGGGAGAGCTTTCTTT. Amino acid sequence: CASSYGLRQGRAFF.